The next 6 T cell receptor beta chains were all read from a single sample in a study of post-analysis software for immune sequencing data. TCR beta cDNA libraries had unique molecular identifiers. MiXCR, run by TCRdb on the PCR reads, gives a single entry per CDR3 protein. This sample has hundreds of thousands of distinct CDR3 sequences, with about 27% found just once. General study findings and limits: Four or five TRBV segments, TRBV5-6, TRBV5-1 and TRBV20-1 among them, were found more frequent in patients than controls.

No antigens are known for them. The sample was blood. The receptors were sampled from a girl aged 10-17 years with multiple sclerosis.

This rearrangement joins TRBV11-2 to TRBJ2-3; 7 positions match TRBD1. CDR3 length: 14 amino acids. In germline, CDR1 is SGHAT, CDR2 FQNNGV. The ends lost 5 bases at V and 4 bases at J; junction bases unmatched: 6. CDR3 sequence reads: CASSRDSFSDTQYF. In nucleotides, the CDR3 is TGTGCCAGCAGCCGGGACAGTTTTTCAGATACGCAGTATTTT. Using reference TRBV11-2 and TRBJ2-3 for the parts outside the CDR3, the full variable domain is EAGVAQSPRYKIIEKRQSVAFWCNPISGHATLYWYQQILGQGPKLLIQFQNNGVVDDSQLPKDRFSAERLKGVDSTLKIQPAKLEDSAVYLCASSRDSFSDTQYFGPGTRLTVL.

This chain links TRBV6-2 or TRBV6-3 with TRBJ2-2, with D possibly called TRBD1 or TRBD2 (6 bases each). CDR1 is MNHEY, CDR2 SVGEGT, per germline. The CDR3 has 15 amino acids. V was trimmed by 0 bases and J by 6 bases, leaving 11 bases between them. The CDR3 DNA sequence: TGTGCCAGCAGTTACTCGGTCGGGGGCGCCGGGGAGCTGTTTTTT. Translation: CASSYSVGGAGELFF.

This clonotype was found a few times. The CDR3 reads CASSGMGQPNQPQHF. The CDR3 nucleotides are TGTGCCAGCAGCGGTATGGGACAGCCGAATCAGCCCCAGCATTTT. The chain carries TRBV5-5 and TRBJ1-5; the match to TRBD1 covers 7 bases. The ends lost 4 bases at V and 4 bases at J; junction bases unmatched: 8. Germline values: CDR1 SGHKS, CDR2 YYEKEE (reference sequence). The CDR3 length is 15 residues.

Notes on this clonotype: Relative to the germline gene, one junction end is altered; a read error may explain this. The CDR3 DNA follows: TGTGCCAGCAGTGCCGGGACTAGCGATCGAACAGATGCGCAATATTTT. Translated, it gives CASSAGTSDRTDAQYF. This chain links TRBV12-3 or TRBV12-4 with TRBJ2-3; the match to TRBD2 covers 10 bases. CDR3 length: 16 residues.

The V and J genes are TRBV19 and TRBJ1-5, with D unclear. With 3 bases removed from V and 4 bases from J, the gap between germline ends came to 7 bases. There are 13 residues in the CDR3. Germline assignment: CDR1 LNHDA and CDR2 SQIVND (reference sequence). The CDR3 bases are TGTGCCAGTAGTATGGGGAGAAATCAGCCCCAGCATTTT. Protein: CASSMGRNQPQHF.

The table lists this clonotype with a few counts. The chain uses TRBV20-1 and TRBJ2-3; D remains unclear. This CDR3 region has 13 residues. The germline gives CDR1 DFQATT, CDR2 SNEGSKA (reference sequence). CDR3 region: CSATRSSTDTQYF. CDR3 in DNA: TGCAGCGCAACCCGTTCTAGCACAGATACGCAGTATTTT.